The next 30 T cell receptor beta chains were all read from a single sample in a study of T cell responses to AZD1222 COVID-19 vaccine. Sequencing was performed with immunoSEQ multiplex PCR; in TCRdb, only in-frame clones are kept and a portion is missing. Of around 200,000 clones in the sample, over 85% were seen once. This specimen was peripheral blood, taken on day 0 of AZD1222 vaccination. Receptor source: an adult in good health.

This sequence joins TRBV29-1 and TRBJ1-3; perhaps TRBD1 as D (5 bases). This CDR3 contains 14 residues. Germline V gives CDR1 SQVTM, CDR2 ANQGSEA. The ends were cut back, 6 bases at V and 3 bases at J, with 15 bases in the middle. Here the CDR3 DNA reads TGCAGCGTAAGCCGGGGGGTTTATGGAAACACCATATATTTT. It yields the protein CSVSRGVYGNTIYF.

This clone was recorded once. The rearrangement uses TRBV7-9 and TRBJ2-1; TRBD2 is a possible D gene (5 bases). V lost 1 base and J 2 bases, leaving 6 bases between the germline ends. The CDR3 has 14 residues. CDR1 is SEHNR, CDR2 FQNEAQ, per germline (reference sequence). The CDR3 region is CASSLVATYNEQFF. CDR3 in DNA: TGTGCCAGCAGCTTAGTAGCGACCTACAATGAGCAGTTCTTC.

The rearrangement uses TRBV25-1 and TRBJ2-1, with D possibly matching TRBD2 (7 bases). The CDR3 is 16 amino acids. Trimming pared 3 bases from V and 8 bases from J, leaving 20 bases between. The germline gives CDR1 MGHDK, CDR2 SYGVNS. The chain's CDR3 is CASSEVGGLFTDEQFF. The CDR3 DNA sequence: TGTGCCAGCAGTGAGGTCGGGGGGCTTTTCACCGATGAGCAGTTCTTC.

The chain joins TRBV11-2 to TRBJ1-1; D ambiguous. Trimming removed 2 bases at V and 1 base at J, with 5 bases between. Germline CDR1 SGHAT, CDR2 FQNNGV. This CDR3 has 13 amino acids. The CDR3 region is CASSLTGNTEAFF. In DNA form, the CDR3 reads TGTGCCAGCAGCTTAACGGGGAACACTGAAGCTTTCTTT.

The chain joins TRBV10-2 to TRBJ1-2; D is undetermined. The CDR3 contains 15 residues. Germline CDR1 WSHSY, CDR2 SAAADI. V shed 2 bases and J shed 4 bases, with 14 bases lying between them. The CDR3 here is CASSEPSLGSYGYTF. In DNA, the CDR3 is TGCGCCAGCAGTGAGCCTAGCTTGGGCTCCTATGGCTACACCTTC.

The chain recombines TRBV9 with TRBJ2-1; D not certain. The germline gives CDR1 SGDLS, CDR2 YYNGEE. The CDR3 runs 15 residues. V was trimmed by 6 bases and J by 3 bases, leaving 16 bases between them. The CDR3 spells CASTKGGDVYNEQFF. CDR3 coding DNA: TGTGCCAGCACCAAAGGTGGGGATGTCTACAATGAGCAGTTCTTC.

This clone was detected only once. V usage is TRBV19 and J usage is TRBJ1-5; D is possibly TRBD1 (6 bases). V lost 8 bases to trimming and J lost 6 bases, with 17 bases between them. The CDR3 spans 14 residues. Per germline, CDR1 LNHDA and CDR2 SQIVND (reference sequence). CDR3 residues: CASREGGVVQPQHF. CDR3 DNA sequence: TGTGCCAGTCGGGAGGGGGGGGTAGTTCAGCCCCAGCATTTT.

This chain connects TRBV12-3 or TRBV12-4 to TRBJ1-1; no definite D call. Trimming left V 10 bases short and J 5 bases short, with 17 bases between. The CDR3 length is 13 residues. CDR3 in DNA: TGTGCCATCAACAAATGGACCGGAACTGAAGCTTTCTTT. The encoded protein is CAINKWTGTEAFF.

This chain links TRBV2 with TRBJ1-2; 7 nucleotides match TRBD1. The CDR3 has 14 amino acids. V shed 6 bases, J shed 1 base, and the junction held 5 bases outside the gene matches. The V gene's germline CDR1 is SNHLY and CDR2 FYNNEI. CDR3 residues: CASSRDRRNYGYTF. Written as DNA, the CDR3 is TGTGCCAGCAGCCGGGACAGACGTAACTATGGCTACACCTTC. Filled out from reference TRBV2 and TRBJ1-2, the complete variable domain reads EPEVTQTPSHQVTQMGQEVILRCVPISNHLYFYWYRQILGQKVEFLVSFYNNEISEKSEIFDDQFSVERPDGSNFTLKIRSTKLEDSAMYFCASSRDRRNYGYTFGSGTRLTVV.

The chain is built from TRBV24-1 and TRBJ2-5; D possibly corresponds to TRBD2 (6 bases). Per the germline V gene, CDR1 is KGHDR and CDR2 is SFDVKD. V lost 0 bases, J lost 5 bases, and 9 bases lay in between. The CDR3 has 14 amino acids. In DNA form, the CDR3 reads TGTGCCACCAGTGATTTGTGGGGGGAGGAGACCCAGTACTTC. Its translation is CATSDLWGEETQYF.

V and J are TRBV3-1 (or the pseudogene TRBV3-2) and TRBJ2-3, with 8 bases aligning to TRBD1. This CDR3 has 17 residues. Trimming at V came to 0 bases and at J to 4 bases, leaving 9 bases not matched to a gene. Germline values: CDR1 LGHDT, CDR2 YNNKEL (reference sequence). The CDR3 coding sequence is TGTGCCAGCAGCCAAGATTGGCAGGGGGCGTGGGCAGATACGCAGTATTTT. This gives the protein CASSQDWQGAWADTQYF.

V and J are TRBV11-3 and TRBJ1-1; D may be TRBD1 (6 bases). Looked up from germline, CDR1 is SGHNT and CDR2 is YENEEA. Deletions cut 4 bases from V and 6 bases from J, with 12 bases between. This CDR3 is built from 13 residues. The CDR3 sequence: CASSSLQGSEAFF. The CDR3 nucleotides are TGTGCCAGCAGCTCCCTACAGGGCTCTGAAGCTTTCTTT.

The rearrangement links TRBV7-9 to TRBJ1-2; D is undetermined. The CDR3 has 14 residues. Between the trimmed V and J ends, which lost 3 bases and 4 bases, there was a span of 12 bases. The V gene's germline CDR1 is SEHNR and CDR2 FQNEAQ (reference sequence). CDR3: CASSLSGSPYGYTF. Here the CDR3 DNA reads TGTGCCAGCAGCTTGTCCGGCTCTCCCTATGGCTACACCTTC.

The chain carries TRBV18 and TRBJ1-1; TRBD1 is a possible D gene (6 bases). The CDR3 runs to 15 residues. V was shortened by 3 bases and J by 1 base, with 12 bases between the two germline ends. CDR1 KGHSH and CDR2 LQKENI come from the germline V gene. The CDR3 DNA is TGTGCCAGCTCACCCACTACAGGGCCGAACACTGAAGCTTTCTTT. Translated, it gives CASSPTTGPNTEAFF.

This rearrangement joins TRBV27 to TRBJ1-1; D is unclear. Trimming took 2 bases from V and 0 from J, leaving 7 bases between them. CDR3 size: 14 residues. Per the germline V gene, CDR1 is MNHEY and CDR2 is SMNVEV (reference sequence). The CDR3 nucleotides read TGTGCCAGCAGTTTACAGAAAATGAACACTGAAGCTTTCTTT. Translation: CASSLQKMNTEAFF.

This chain uses TRBV27 with TRBJ2-1; 11 nucleotides match TRBD1. V shed 7 bases, J shed 7 bases, and the junction held 6 bases outside the gene matches. Germline CDR1 MNHEY, CDR2 SMNVEV (reference sequence). CDR3 size: 14 residues. The CDR3, as DNA: TGTGCCAGCATCTGGACAGGGGGCGGAAATGAGCAGTTCTTC. Its translation is CASIWTGGGNEQFF.

The chain combines TRBV7-2 with TRBJ1-6, with no clear D. The CDR3 is 15 residues long. Germline CDR1 SGHTA, CDR2 FQGNSA. Trimming left V 3 bases short and J 9 bases short, with 15 bases between. The CDR3 DNA sequence: TGTGCCAGCAGCTTTGGGGTTGGGTCGGGTTCACCCCTCCACTTT. Protein sequence: CASSFGVGSGSPLHF.

The rearrangement links TRBV6-5 to TRBJ2-2; D might be TRBD2 (6 bases). CDR1 is MNHEY and CDR2 is SVGAGI in the germline V gene. The CDR3 loop spans 15 amino acids. Deletions cut 8 bases from V and 6 bases from J, with 19 bases between. CDR3 sequence: CASEWYRGEAGELFF. In DNA form, the CDR3 reads TGTGCCAGCGAGTGGTACAGAGGGGAGGCCGGGGAGCTGTTTTTT.

V usage is TRBV5-8 and J usage is TRBJ1-1; perhaps TRBD1 as D (6 bases). The CDR3 consists of 14 residues. In germline, CDR1 is SGHTS, CDR2 YDEGEE. V lost 5 bases and J lost 2, with 13 bases in between. CDR3 sequence: CASSPQGGNTEAFF. As DNA, the CDR3 is TGTGCCAGCAGTCCCCAAGGGGGTAACACTGAAGCTTTCTTT. Using reference TRBV5-8 and TRBJ1-1 for the parts outside the CDR3, the full variable domain is EAGVTQSPTHLIKTRGQQATLRCSPISGHTSVYWYQQALGLGLQFLLWYDEGEERNRGNFPPRFSGRQFPNYSSELNVNALELEDSALYLCASSPQGGNTEAFFGQGTRLTVV.

V usage is TRBV5-1 and J usage is TRBJ1-1; D perhaps matches TRBD1 (6 bases). The CDR3 covers 16 residues. The germline V and J ends were trimmed by 6 bases and 6 bases, with 24 bases remaining between them. Per germline, CDR1 SGHRS and CDR2 YFSETQ. The CDR3 protein is CASKGVAGVNSPEAFF. The DNA of the CDR3 is TGCGCCAGCAAAGGGGTAGCAGGGGTTAATAGTCCTGAAGCTTTCTTT.

The CDR3 here is CAISDTADQPQHF. CDR3 bases: TGTGCCATCAGTGACACAGCTGATCAGCCCCAGCATTTT. This chain links TRBV10-3 with TRBJ1-5; no firm D call. CDR1 is ENHRY, CDR2 SYGVKD, per germline. V gave up 3 bases and J gave up 5 bases, with 8 bases separating them. The CDR3 is 13 amino acids.

The chain combines TRBV30 with TRBJ2-7; D may correspond to TRBD1 or TRBD2 (8 bases each). From germline, CDR1 is GTSNPN and CDR2 SVGIG (reference sequence). The CDR3 has 12 amino acids. Trimming removed 7 bases at V and 2 bases at J, with 12 bases between. Here the CDR3 reads CALAGQAYEQYF. The DNA of the CDR3 is TGTGCCTTAGCGGGACAGGCCTACGAGCAGTACTTC.

The V and J genes are TRBV18 and TRBJ1-3; D gene unclear. The CDR3 totals 15 residues. V was shortened by 2 bases and J by 2 bases, with 10 bases between the two germline ends. Germline assignment: CDR1 KGHSH and CDR2 LQKENI. The CDR3 bases are TGTGCCAGCTCACCAAGAGCGGCGGCTGGAAACACCATATATTTT. Translated, it gives CASSPRAAAGNTIYF.

The chain joins TRBV27 to TRBJ2-7; weak D call: TRBD2 (6 bases). Germline loops: CDR1 MNHEY, CDR2 SMNVEV (reference sequence). CDR3 length: 14 residues. V was cut by 3 bases and J by 2 bases, with 11 bases left in between. The CDR3 sequence: CASSFWRGPYEQYF. In nucleotides, the CDR3 is TGTGCCAGCAGTTTCTGGCGGGGCCCCTACGAGCAGTACTTC.

The chain carries TRBV27 and TRBJ1-5; D is perhaps TRBD1 (5 bases). CDR1 MNHEY and CDR2 SMNVEV come from the germline V gene (reference sequence). Trimming removed 1 base from V and 3 bases from J, with 13 bases in between. This CDR3 has 16 amino acids. The CDR3 sequence is CASSLLAGRNNQPQHF. CDR3 DNA: TGTGCCAGCAGTTTATTGGCAGGGAGGAACAATCAGCCCCAGCATTTT.

The rearrangement uses TRBV19 and TRBJ2-2; TRBD1 aligns across 7 bases. Per germline, CDR1 LNHDA and CDR2 SQIVND (reference sequence). CDR3 length: 14 amino acids. The junction had 4 bases not matched to a gene; V was cut back by 5 bases and J by 4 bases. The CDR3 region is CASSPDRATGELFF. The CDR3 coding sequence is TGTGCCAGTAGTCCCGACAGGGCCACCGGGGAGCTGTTTTTT. The complete variable domain, with remaining parts taken from reference TRBV19 and TRBJ2-2, reads DGGITQSPKYLFRKEGQNVTLSCEQNLNHDAMYWYRQDPGQGLRLIYYSQIVNDFQKGDIAEGYSVSREKKESFPLTVTSAQKNPTAFYLCASSPDRATGELFFGEGSRLTVL.

The J gene is TRBJ1-1, the V gene TRBV7-2, with D uncertain. The ends were cut back, 2 bases at V and 2 bases at J, with 9 bases in the middle. The germline CDR1 and CDR2 sequences are SGHTA and FQGNSA. The CDR3 has 14 amino acids. The CDR3 loop is CASSLNPLNTEAFF. CDR3 coding DNA: TGTGCCAGCAGCTTAAACCCCCTAAACACTGAAGCTTTCTTT.

This clone was picked up one time. For the CDR3, the DNA is TGTGCCAGCAGCTTTCTGACAGGGGGGATCACTGAAGCTTTCTTT. Translation: CASSFLTGGITEAFF. V gene TRBV5-4 combines with J gene TRBJ1-1, with TRBD1 matching over 9 bases. Trimming cost V 2 bases and J 4 bases; bases outside gene matches: 6. Germline V CDR1 and CDR2: SGHNT, YYREEE (reference sequence). The length of the CDR3 is 15 residues.

J is TRBJ1-5 and V is TRBV19, with a weak D call TRBD1 (5 bases). Trimming removed 7 bases from V and 2 bases from J, with 21 bases in between. Germline-derived CDR1 and CDR2 are LNHDA and SQIVND (reference sequence). The CDR3 has 17 residues. This CDR3 reads CASTLRWGGPGNQPQHF. The CDR3 region has the DNA TGTGCCAGTACCTTAAGGTGGGGGGGTCCAGGCAATCAGCCCCAGCATTTT.

This chain links TRBV10-2 with TRBJ1-5; no clear D. The length of the CDR3 is 13 residues. Trimming took 1 base from V and 6 from J, leaving 7 bases between them. From germline, CDR1 is WSHSY and CDR2 SAAADI. DNA of the CDR3: TGCGCCAGCAGTGAGTGGTGGGGTCAGCCCCAGCATTTT. It yields the protein CASSEWWGQPQHF.